The 6 T cell receptor beta chains below were found in one sample sequenced in a study of blood T cell repertoires in COVID-19 (dated by TCRdb to 2020 to 2022). Library prep was done by the immunoSEQ multiplex PCR assay. TCRdb took this table from immuneACCESS and kept in-frame rearrangements with V and J called. Such tables lack part of the clones; where checked against another copy, unresolved V genes explain under half of the gap, and the rest is unexplained. This sample comprises hundreds of thousands of clones, less than 90% of them detected only once. The ten largest clones represent approximately 12% of the sample. Source material: peripheral blood. Receptor source: a human donor in a cohort sampled during active COVID-19.

The chain has TRBV28 and TRBJ1-6, with D hard to call. The germline gives CDR1 MDHEN, CDR2 SYDVKM. V lost 3 bases to trimming and J lost 7 bases, with 10 bases between them. The CDR3 has 14 residues. The CDR3 is CASSFARQNSPLHF. The CDR3 DNA follows: TGTGCCAGCAGTTTTGCCCGACAAAATTCACCCCTCCACTTT.

V usage is TRBV9 and J usage is TRBJ1-2; D possibly corresponds to TRBD1 (5 bases). The CDR3 extends over 14 amino acids. With 0 bases removed from V and 5 bases from J, the gap between germline ends came to 11 bases. The germline V gene has CDR1 SGDLS and CDR2 YYNGEE. Here the CDR3 reads CASSVAAGSYGYTF. The CDR3 bases are TGTGCCAGCAGCGTAGCGGCAGGGTCATATGGCTACACCTTC.

The chain uses TRBV5-1 and TRBJ1-3; a weak D match, TRBD1 (6 bases). V dropped 3 bases and J dropped 7 bases, with 20 bases sitting between them. This CDR3 has 16 residues. Germline CDR1 SGHRS, CDR2 YFSETQ. The CDR3 loop reads CASSSVEGDVSNTIYF. CDR3 DNA sequence: TGCGCCAGCAGCTCTGTTGAGGGGGACGTGAGCAACACCATATATTTT. Variable domain in full (rest from reference TRBV5-1 and TRBJ1-3): KAGVTQTPRYLIKTRGQQVTLSCSPISGHRSVSWYQQTPGQGLQFLFEYFSETQRNKGNFPGRFSGRQFSNSRSEMNVSTLELGDSALYLCASSSVEGDVSNTIYFGEGSWLTVV.

V gene TRBV19 combines with J gene TRBJ2-1; TRBD2 agrees at 8 bases. The CDR3 loop spans 14 amino acids. The trim removed 4 bases at V and 5 bases at J, leaving 4 bases unmatched. Germline V gives CDR1 LNHDA, CDR2 SQIVND (reference sequence). Here the CDR3 DNA reads TGTGCCAGTAGTAACGGGACTAGAAACAATGAGCAGTTCTTC. This sequence encodes CASSNGTRNNEQFF.

The chain recombines TRBV3-1 (or the pseudogene TRBV3-2) with TRBJ2-5; D ambiguous. Trimming took off 3 bases at V and 0 bases at J, with 11 bases between the two ends. The CDR3 totals 15 residues. Germline CDR1 is LGHDT and CDR2 is YNNKEL (reference sequence). Written as DNA, the CDR3 is TGTGCCAGCAGCCAGGCTATTGGGCACCAAGAGACCCAGTACTTC. Amino acid sequence: CASSQAIGHQETQYF.

The chain carries TRBV28 and TRBJ2-2; D unresolved. The CDR3 length is 12 residues. The V end was cut by 6 bases, the J end by 8 bases, with 10 bases between. The germline CDR1 and CDR2 sequences are MDHEN and SYDVKM. DNA for the CDR3: TGTGCCAGCAGGAGCTCATTAGGGGAGCTGTTTTTT. It translates to CASRSSLGELFF. The whole variable domain, filled in from reference TRBV28 and TRBJ2-2, reads DVKVTQSSRYLVKRTGEKVFLECVQDMDHENMFWYRQDPGLGLRLIYFSYDVKMKEKGDIPEGYSVSREKKERFSLILESASTNQTSMYLCASRSSLGELFFGEGSRLTVL.